This T cell receptor beta chain is drawn from a study of blood T cell repertoires in COVID-19. Across the whole study: The United States, Italy and Spain were the sources of the acute and convalescent COVID-19 samples.

The data were produced by immunoSEQ multiplex PCR, yet TCRdb's version contains in-frame clones alone and is incomplete. The sample has about 97,000 clones, around 87% seen once; the top ten hold 11%. This TCR derives from a woman between 25 and 40 years old with acute or convalescent COVID-19. Input material: peripheral blood.

This CDR3 is CASSYGQGATTGELFF. CDR3 nucleotide sequence: TGTGCCAGCAGTTACGGGCAGGGGGCGACCACCGGGGAGCTGTTTTTT. This chain joins TRBV6-2 or TRBV6-3 and TRBJ2-2; 8 nucleotides align to TRBD1. This CDR3 has 16 amino acids. V trimming: 2 bases; J trimming: 4 bases; junction bases outside the gene matches: 6. The germline CDR1 and CDR2 sequences are MNHEY and SVGEGT.